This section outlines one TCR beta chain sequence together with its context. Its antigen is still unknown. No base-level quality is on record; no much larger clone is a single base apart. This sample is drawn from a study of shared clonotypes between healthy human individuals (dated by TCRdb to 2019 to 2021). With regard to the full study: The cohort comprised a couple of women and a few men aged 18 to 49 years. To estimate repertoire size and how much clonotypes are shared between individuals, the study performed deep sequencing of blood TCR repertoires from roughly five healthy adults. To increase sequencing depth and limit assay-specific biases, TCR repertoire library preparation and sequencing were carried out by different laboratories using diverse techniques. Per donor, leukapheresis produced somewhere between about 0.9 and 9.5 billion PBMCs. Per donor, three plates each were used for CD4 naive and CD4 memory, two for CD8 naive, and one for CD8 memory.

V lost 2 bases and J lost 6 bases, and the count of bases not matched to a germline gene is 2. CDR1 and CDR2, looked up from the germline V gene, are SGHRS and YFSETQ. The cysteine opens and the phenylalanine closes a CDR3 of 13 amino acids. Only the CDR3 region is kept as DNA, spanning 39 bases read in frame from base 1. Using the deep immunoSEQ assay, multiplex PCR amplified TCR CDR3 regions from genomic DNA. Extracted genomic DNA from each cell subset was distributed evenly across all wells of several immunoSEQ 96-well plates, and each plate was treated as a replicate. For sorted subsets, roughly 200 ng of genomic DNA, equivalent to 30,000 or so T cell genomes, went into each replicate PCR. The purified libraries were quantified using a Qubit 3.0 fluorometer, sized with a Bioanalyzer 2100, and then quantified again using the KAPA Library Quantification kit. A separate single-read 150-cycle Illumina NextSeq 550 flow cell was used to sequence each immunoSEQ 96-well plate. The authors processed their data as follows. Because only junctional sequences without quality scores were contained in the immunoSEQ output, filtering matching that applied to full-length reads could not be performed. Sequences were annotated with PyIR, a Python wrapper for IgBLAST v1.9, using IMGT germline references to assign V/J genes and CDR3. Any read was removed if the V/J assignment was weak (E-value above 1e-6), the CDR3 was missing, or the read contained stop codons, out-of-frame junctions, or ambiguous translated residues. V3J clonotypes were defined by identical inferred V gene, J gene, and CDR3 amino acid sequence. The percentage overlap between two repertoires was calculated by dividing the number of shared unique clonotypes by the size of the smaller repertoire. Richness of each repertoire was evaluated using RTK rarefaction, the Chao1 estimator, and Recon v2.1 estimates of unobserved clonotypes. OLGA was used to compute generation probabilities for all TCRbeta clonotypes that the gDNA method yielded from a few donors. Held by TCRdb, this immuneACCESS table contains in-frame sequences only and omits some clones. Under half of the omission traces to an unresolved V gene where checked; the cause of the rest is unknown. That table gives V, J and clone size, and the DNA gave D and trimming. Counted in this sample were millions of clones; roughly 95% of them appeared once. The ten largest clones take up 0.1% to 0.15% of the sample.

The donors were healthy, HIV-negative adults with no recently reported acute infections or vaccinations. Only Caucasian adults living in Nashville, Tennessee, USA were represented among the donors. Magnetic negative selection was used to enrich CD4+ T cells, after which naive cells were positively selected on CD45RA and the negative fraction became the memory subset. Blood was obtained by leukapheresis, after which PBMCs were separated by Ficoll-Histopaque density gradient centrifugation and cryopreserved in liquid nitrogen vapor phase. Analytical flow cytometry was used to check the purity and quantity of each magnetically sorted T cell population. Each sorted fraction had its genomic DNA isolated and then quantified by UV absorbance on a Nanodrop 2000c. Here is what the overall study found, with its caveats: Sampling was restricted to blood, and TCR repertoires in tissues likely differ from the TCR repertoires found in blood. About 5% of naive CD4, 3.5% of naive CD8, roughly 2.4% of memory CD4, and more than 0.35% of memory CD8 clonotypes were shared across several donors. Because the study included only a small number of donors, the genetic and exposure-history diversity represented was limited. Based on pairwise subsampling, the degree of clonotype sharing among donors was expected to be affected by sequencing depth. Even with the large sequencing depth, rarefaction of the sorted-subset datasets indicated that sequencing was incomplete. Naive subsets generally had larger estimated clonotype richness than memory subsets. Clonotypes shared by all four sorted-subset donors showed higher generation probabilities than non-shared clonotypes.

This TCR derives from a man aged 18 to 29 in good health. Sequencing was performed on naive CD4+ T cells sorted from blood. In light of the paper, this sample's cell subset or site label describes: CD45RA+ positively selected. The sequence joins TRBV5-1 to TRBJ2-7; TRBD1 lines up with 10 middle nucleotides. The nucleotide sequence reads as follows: TGCGCCAGCAGCTTTGGGACAGGGGCCGAGCAGTACTTC. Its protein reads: CASSFGTGAEQYF.